The 10 T cell receptor beta chains below come from one sample, sequenced in a study of OX40 agonist ivuxolimab in advanced cancers. Clones were sequenced by immunoSEQ multiplex PCR, and TCRdb holds only the in-frame ones, with some missing. The sample holds around 38,000 clones, roughly 85% seen once. The sample consisted of CD4+ or CD8+ T cells sorted from blood, taken in a trial of the OX40 agonist ivuxolimab. The receptors here all came from an adult with an advanced solid tumor such as melanoma, head and neck, liver or kidney cancer.

The chain joins TRBV5-4 to TRBJ1-4, with D hard to call. Trimming took off 1 base at V and 3 bases at J, with 4 bases between the two ends. CDR3 length: 13 amino acids. Germline loops: CDR1 SGHNT, CDR2 YYREEE (reference sequence). The CDR3 loop reads CASSLSSNEKLFF. The CDR3 DNA follows: TGTGCCAGCAGCTTGTCTTCTAATGAAAAACTGTTTTTT. Full variable domain (remainder filled in from reference TRBV5-4 and TRBJ1-4): ETGVTQSPTHLIKTRGQQVTLRCSSQSGHNTVSWYQQALGQGPQFIFQYYREEENGRGNFPPRFSGLQFPNYSSELNVNALELDDSALYLCASSLSSNEKLFFGSGTQLSVL.

This rearrangement joins TRBV27 to TRBJ2-7, with 7 positions matching TRBD1. V gave up 5 bases and J gave up 1 base; unmatched junction bases: 2. Germline lookup yields CDR1 MNHEY and CDR2 SMNVEV (reference sequence). The CDR3 sequence is 13 residues long. The CDR3 nucleotides are TGTGCCAGCAGTCGACAGGGATCCTACGAGCAGTACTTC. Residues: CASSRQGSYEQYF.

A few counts support this clone. The chain combines TRBV4-3 with TRBJ2-7; TRBD1 or TRBD2 may be the D gene (5 bases each). The ends were cut back, 0 bases at V and 6 bases at J, with 18 bases in the middle. The CDR3 runs to 16 residues. Germline V lookup: CDR1 LGHNA, CDR2 YSLEER. CDR3 amino acids: CASSQDGGRAGGEQYF. The CDR3 bases are TGCGCCAGCAGCCAAGATGGGGGAAGGGCTGGGGGCGAGCAGTACTTC.

The chain joins TRBV7-2 to TRBJ2-1, with TRBD2 as a possible D gene (5 bases). There are 12 residues in the CDR3. V lost 4 bases to trimming and J lost 11 bases, with 12 bases between them. CDR1 is SGHTA, CDR2 FQGNSA, per germline. The CDR3 bases are TGTGCCAGCAGCTGGGATCGGGGTAAGCAGTTCTTC. Protein: CASSWDRGKQFF.

The chain combines TRBV27 with TRBJ2-1; D is ambiguous. This CDR3 is 14 amino acids long. Looked up from germline, CDR1 is MNHEY and CDR2 is SMNVEV (reference sequence). Trimming cost V 5 bases and J 2 bases, with 10 bases left between them. CDR3 residues: CASSGRETYNEQFF. CDR3 nucleotide sequence: TGTGCCAGCAGTGGTAGGGAAACCTACAATGAGCAGTTCTTC.

The J gene is TRBJ2-3, the V gene TRBV6-1; 9 nucleotides match TRBD2. Germline V gene data show CDR1 as MNHNS and CDR2 as SASEGT. This CDR3 comprises 15 residues. The junction had 6 bases not matched to a gene; V was cut back by 3 bases and J by 5 bases. As DNA, the CDR3 is TGTGCCAGCAGTGAGGTAGCGGGGGCCTTAGATACGCAGTATTTT. It translates to CASSEVAGALDTQYF.

The V gene is TRBV6-1, the J gene TRBJ1-4, with D possibly matching TRBD1 (5 bases). V lost 8 bases and J 5 bases, leaving 18 bases between the germline ends. In germline, CDR1 is MNHNS, CDR2 SASEGT. CDR3 size: 15 residues. The CDR3 protein is CASVTEAGRNEKLFF. The CDR3, as DNA: TGTGCCAGCGTAACGGAGGCAGGGAGGAATGAAAAACTGTTTTTT.

The chain joins TRBV6-6 to TRBJ1-4; D gene unclear. Trimming stripped 4 bases from V and 0 bases from J, with 6 bases between. From germline, CDR1 is MNHNY and CDR2 SVGAGI (reference sequence). This CDR3 has 14 amino acids. Written as DNA, the CDR3 is TGTGCCAGCAGTTGGACCGCAACTAATGAAAAACTGTTTTTT. This gives the protein CASSWTATNEKLFF.

This chain's CDR3 is CASSFRQGNYNEQFF. The CDR3 region has the DNA TGCGCCAGCAGCTTTCGGCAGGGGAACTACAATGAGCAGTTCTTC. The chain uses TRBV5-1 and TRBJ2-1; maybe TRBD1 (6 bases). CDR1 and CDR2 from the germline V gene are SGHRS and YFSETQ. The germline V and J ends were trimmed by 2 bases and 3 bases, with 12 bases remaining between them. This CDR3 region has 15 residues.

The V and J genes are TRBV28 and TRBJ2-7, with 7 nucleotides matching TRBD1. The CDR3 is 14 amino acids. The V and J ends lost 6 bases and 2 bases, in that order; junction bases with no gene match: 7. The germline gives CDR1 MDHEN, CDR2 SYDVKM. The CDR3 sequence is CASRPMGQPYEQYF. The CDR3 nucleotides are TGTGCCAGCAGACCGATGGGACAGCCCTACGAGCAGTACTTC.